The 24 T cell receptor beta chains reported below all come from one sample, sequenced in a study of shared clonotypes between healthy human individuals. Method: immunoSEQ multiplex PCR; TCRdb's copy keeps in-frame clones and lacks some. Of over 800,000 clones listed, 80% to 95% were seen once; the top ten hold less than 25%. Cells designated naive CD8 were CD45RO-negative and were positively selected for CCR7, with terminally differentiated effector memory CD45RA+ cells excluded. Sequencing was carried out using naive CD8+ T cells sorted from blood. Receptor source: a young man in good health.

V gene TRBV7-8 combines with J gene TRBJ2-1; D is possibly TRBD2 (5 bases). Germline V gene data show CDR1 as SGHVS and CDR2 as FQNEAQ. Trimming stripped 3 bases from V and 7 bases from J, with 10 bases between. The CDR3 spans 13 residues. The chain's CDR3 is CASSFRTSNEQFF. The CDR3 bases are TGTGCCAGCAGCTTTAGGACTTCTAATGAGCAGTTCTTC.

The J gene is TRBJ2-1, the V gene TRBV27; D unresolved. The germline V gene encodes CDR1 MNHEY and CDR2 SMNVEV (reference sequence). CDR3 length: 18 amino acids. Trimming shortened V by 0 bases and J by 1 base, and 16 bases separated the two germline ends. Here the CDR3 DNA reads TGTGCCAGCAGTTTATCGGCACCGGAGATCACGTCCTACAATGAGCAGTTCTTC. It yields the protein CASSLSAPEITSYNEQFF.

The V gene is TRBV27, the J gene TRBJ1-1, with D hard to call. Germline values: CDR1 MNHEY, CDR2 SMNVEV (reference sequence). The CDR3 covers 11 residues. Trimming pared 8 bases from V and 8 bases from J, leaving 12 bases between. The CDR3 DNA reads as TGTGCCAGCCTGGGGTCCGCCGAAGCTTTCTTT. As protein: CASLGSAEAFF.

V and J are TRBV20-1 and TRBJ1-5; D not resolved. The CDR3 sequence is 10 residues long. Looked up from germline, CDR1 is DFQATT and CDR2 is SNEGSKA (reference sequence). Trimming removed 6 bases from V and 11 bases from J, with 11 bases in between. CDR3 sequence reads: CSARRVAQHF. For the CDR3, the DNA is TGCAGTGCCCGCCGTGTTGCCCAGCATTTT.

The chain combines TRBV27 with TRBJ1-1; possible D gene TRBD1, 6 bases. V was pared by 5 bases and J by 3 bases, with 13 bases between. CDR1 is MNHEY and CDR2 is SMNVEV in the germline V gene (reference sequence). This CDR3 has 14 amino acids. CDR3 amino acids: CASSGGHRDTEAFF. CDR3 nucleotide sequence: TGTGCCAGCAGTGGGGGCCACAGGGACACTGAAGCTTTCTTT.

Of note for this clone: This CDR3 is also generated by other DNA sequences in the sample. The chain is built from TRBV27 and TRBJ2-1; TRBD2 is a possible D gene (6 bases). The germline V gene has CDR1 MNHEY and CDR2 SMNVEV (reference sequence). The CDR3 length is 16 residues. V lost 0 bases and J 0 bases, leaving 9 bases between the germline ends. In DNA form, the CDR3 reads TGTGCCAGCAGTTTATCTCCCGGGAGCTCCTACAATGAGCAGTTCTTC. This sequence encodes CASSLSPGSSYNEQFF.

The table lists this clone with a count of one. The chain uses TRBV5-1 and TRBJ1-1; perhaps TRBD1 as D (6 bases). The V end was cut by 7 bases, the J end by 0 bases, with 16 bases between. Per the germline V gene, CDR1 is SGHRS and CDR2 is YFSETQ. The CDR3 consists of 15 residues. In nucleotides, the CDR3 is TGCGCCAGCTCCACAAGGGGGGACATGAACACTGAAGCTTTCTTT. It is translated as CASSTRGDMNTEAFF.

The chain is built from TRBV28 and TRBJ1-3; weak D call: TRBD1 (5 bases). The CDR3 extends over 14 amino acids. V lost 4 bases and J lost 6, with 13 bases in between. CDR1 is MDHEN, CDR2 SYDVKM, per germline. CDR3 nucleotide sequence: TGTGCCAGCAGTTGGGACGGGGGGGAAAACACCATATATTTT. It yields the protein CASSWDGGENTIYF. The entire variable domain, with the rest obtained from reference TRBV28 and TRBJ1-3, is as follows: DVKVTQSSRYLVKRTGEKVFLECVQDMDHENMFWYRQDPGLGLRLIYFSYDVKMKEKGDIPEGYSVSREKKERFSLILESASTNQTSMYLCASSWDGGENTIYFGEGSWLTVV.

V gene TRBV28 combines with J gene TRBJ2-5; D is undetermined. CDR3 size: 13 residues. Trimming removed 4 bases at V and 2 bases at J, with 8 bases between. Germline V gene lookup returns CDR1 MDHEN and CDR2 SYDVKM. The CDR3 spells CASSWAGQETQYF. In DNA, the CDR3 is TGTGCCAGCAGTTGGGCCGGGCAAGAGACCCAGTACTTC.

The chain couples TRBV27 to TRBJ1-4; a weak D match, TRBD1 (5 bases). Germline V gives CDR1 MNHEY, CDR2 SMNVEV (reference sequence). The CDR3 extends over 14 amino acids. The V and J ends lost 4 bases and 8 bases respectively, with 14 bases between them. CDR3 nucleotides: TGTGCCAGCAGTTGGGACGCCCCTGGGGAAAAACTGTTTTTT. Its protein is CASSWDAPGEKLFF.

The CDR3 DNA reads TGTGCCAGCAGCCTGACAGGGAAGGAGCAGTTCTTC. Protein product: CASSLTGKEQFF. The chain couples TRBV7-2 to TRBJ2-1; TRBD1 aligns across 7 bases. This CDR3 spans 12 amino acids. V lost 5 bases to trimming and J lost 10 bases; unmatched junction nucleotides: 5. Germline V lookup: CDR1 SGHTA, CDR2 FQGNSA.

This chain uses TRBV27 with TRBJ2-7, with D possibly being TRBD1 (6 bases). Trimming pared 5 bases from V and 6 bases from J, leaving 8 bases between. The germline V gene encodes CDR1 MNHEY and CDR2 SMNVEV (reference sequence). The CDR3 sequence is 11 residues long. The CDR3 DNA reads TGTGCCAGCAGTACAGGGCGCGAGCAGTACTTC. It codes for CASSTGREQYF.

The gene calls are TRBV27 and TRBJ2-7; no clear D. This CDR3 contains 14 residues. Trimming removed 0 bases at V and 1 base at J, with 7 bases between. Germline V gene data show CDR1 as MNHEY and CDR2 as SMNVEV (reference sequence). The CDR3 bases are TGTGCCAGCAGTTTATCCCGCACGTCCTACGAGCAGTACTTC. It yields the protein CASSLSRTSYEQYF.

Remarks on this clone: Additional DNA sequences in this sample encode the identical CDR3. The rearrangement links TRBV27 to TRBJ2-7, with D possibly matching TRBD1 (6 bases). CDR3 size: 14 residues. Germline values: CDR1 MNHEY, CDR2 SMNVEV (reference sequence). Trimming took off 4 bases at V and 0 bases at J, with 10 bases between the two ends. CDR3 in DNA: TGTGCCAGCAGTTCTTACAGGGTCTCCTACGAGCAGTACTTC. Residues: CASSSYRVSYEQYF.

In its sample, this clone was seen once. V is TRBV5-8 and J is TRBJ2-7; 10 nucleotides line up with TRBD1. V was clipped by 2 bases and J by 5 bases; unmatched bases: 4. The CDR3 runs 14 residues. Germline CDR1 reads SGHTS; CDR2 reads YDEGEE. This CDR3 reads CASSFRDRGHEQYF. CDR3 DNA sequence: TGTGCCAGCAGCTTCCGGGACAGGGGCCACGAGCAGTACTTC.

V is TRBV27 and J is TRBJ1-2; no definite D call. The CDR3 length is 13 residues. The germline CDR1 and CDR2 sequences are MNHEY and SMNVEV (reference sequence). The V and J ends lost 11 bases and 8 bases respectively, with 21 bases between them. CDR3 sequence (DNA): TGTGCCGCGGGGATGGGTGCTGGTTGGGGCTACACCTTC. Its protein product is CAAGMGAGWGYTF.

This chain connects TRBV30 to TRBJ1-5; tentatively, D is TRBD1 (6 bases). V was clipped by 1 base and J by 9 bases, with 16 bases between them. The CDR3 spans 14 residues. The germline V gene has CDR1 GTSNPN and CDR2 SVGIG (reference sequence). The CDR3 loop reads CAWSAASGTSPQHF. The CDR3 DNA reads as TGTGCCTGGAGTGCCGCTAGTGGGACATCGCCCCAGCATTTT.

CDR3 sequence: CASSVLLTGNSYNEQFF. DNA of the CDR3: TGTGCCAGCAGCGTTCTACTTACAGGGAACTCCTACAATGAGCAGTTCTTC. The rearrangement uses TRBV9 and TRBJ2-1, with D possibly matching TRBD1 (6 bases). V shed 2 bases and J shed 0 bases, with 15 bases lying between them. Germline lookup yields CDR1 SGDLS and CDR2 YYNGEE. CDR3 size: 17 residues.

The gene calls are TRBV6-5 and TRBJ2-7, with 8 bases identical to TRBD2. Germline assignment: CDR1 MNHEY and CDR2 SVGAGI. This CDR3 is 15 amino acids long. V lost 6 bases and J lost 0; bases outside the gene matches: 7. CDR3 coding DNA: TGTGCCAGCAGACCGGGACTAGGACCCTCCTACGAGCAGTACTTC. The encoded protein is CASRPGLGPSYEQYF.

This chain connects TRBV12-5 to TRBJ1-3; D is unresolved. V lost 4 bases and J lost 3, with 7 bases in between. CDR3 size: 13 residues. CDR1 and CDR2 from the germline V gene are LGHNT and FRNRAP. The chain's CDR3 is CASGSDNGNTIYF. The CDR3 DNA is TGTGCTAGTGGTTCTGATAATGGAAACACCATATATTTT.

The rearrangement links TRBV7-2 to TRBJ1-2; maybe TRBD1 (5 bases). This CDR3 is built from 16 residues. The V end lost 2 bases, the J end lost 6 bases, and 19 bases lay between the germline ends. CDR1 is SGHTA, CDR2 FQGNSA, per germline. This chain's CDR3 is CASSLWTMGGLDGYTF. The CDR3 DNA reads TGTGCCAGCAGCTTATGGACAATGGGGGGATTGGATGGCTACACCTTC.

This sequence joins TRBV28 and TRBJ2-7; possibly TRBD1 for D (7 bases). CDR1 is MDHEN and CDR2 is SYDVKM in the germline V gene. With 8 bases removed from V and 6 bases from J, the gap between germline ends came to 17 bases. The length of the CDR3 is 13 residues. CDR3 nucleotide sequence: TGTGCCAGCGACCCAGGGGGGACTCCCGAGCAGTACTTC. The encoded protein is CASDPGGTPEQYF.

CDR3 protein: CATSRGGLGENYNEQFF. For the CDR3, the DNA is TGTGCCACCAGCAGAGGGGGTCTAGGGGAGAACTACAATGAGCAGTTCTTC. The genes are TRBV15 and TRBJ2-1; either TRBD1 or TRBD2 may fit D (5 bases each). Germline V gene sequence: CDR1 LNHNV, CDR2 YYDKDF (reference sequence). V dropped 1 base and J dropped 3 bases, with 16 bases sitting between them. The CDR3 runs 17 residues.

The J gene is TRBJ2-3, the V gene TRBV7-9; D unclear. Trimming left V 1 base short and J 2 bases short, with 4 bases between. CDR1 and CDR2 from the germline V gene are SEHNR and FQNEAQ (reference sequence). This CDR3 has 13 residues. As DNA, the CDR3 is TGTGCCAGCAGCTTAGGCATCACAGATACGCAGTATTTT. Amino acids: CASSLGITDTQYF.